This passage covers 6 T cell receptor beta chains from one sample sequenced in a study of PD-L1 blockade in urothelial cancer. The time point was: pretreatment peripheral blood. The repertoire was sequenced with immunoSEQ multiplex PCR; TCRdb's copy has only in-frame clones and lacks some. The top ten hold approximately 14% of the sample, which has some 56,000 clones, 85% seen once. This sample comprised PBMCs, obtained around atezolizumab (anti-PD-L1) treatment. These receptors were taken from a man aged 65 to 79 with urothelial cancer.

The chain has TRBV28 and TRBJ1-1, with D perhaps matching TRBD1 (6 bases). Germline CDR1 and CDR2: MDHEN and SYDVKM. This CDR3 has 16 residues. V lost 7 bases and J 4 bases, leaving 22 bases between the germline ends. CDR3 in DNA: TGTGCCAGCACCTACGCATGGGGGCGCAGGAGCACTGAAGCTTTCTTT. Protein: CASTYAWGRRSTEAFF.

This chain uses TRBV2 with TRBJ2-4; a possible D gene is TRBD2 (7 bases). The CDR3 length is 15 residues. V shed 3 bases and J shed 0 bases, with 9 bases lying between them. Germline V gene data show CDR1 as SNHLY and CDR2 as FYNNEI. CDR3 DNA sequence: TGTGCCAGCAGTGACGGGGGGCGAGCCAAAAACATTCAGTACTTC. It is translated as CASSDGGRAKNIQYF. Combining the CDR3 with reference TRBV2 and TRBJ2-4 gives the whole variable domain EPEVTQTPSHQVTQMGQEVILRCVPISNHLYFYWYRQILGQKVEFLVSFYNNEISEKSEIFDDQFSVERPDGSNFTLKIRSTKLEDSAMYFCASSDGGRAKNIQYFGAGTRLSVL.

The chain links TRBV6-5 to TRBJ1-1, with 7 bases matching TRBD1. V dropped 5 bases and J dropped 4; count of bases not matched to a gene: 1. The length of the CDR3 is 12 residues. Looked up from germline, CDR1 is MNHEY and CDR2 is SVGAGI. The CDR3 nucleotides read TGTGCCAGCAGTAGACAGGGCACTGAAGCTTTCTTT. Amino acids: CASSRQGTEAFF.

This chain links TRBV30 with TRBJ1-3; D remains unclear. Trimming cost V 8 bases and J 0 bases, with 14 bases left between them. Looked up from germline, CDR1 is GTSNPN and CDR2 is SVGIG (reference sequence). The CDR3 is made up of 14 amino acids. The CDR3 reads CATTLESSGNTIYF. The CDR3 DNA follows: TGTGCCACTACACTTGAGAGCTCTGGAAACACCATATATTTT.

The V gene is TRBV30, the J gene TRBJ2-7, with D possibly being TRBD2 (6 bases). Germline V gene lookup returns CDR1 GTSNPN and CDR2 SVGIG (reference sequence). With 7 bases removed from V and 3 bases from J, the gap between germline ends came to 13 bases. This CDR3 has 12 amino acids. CDR3 nucleotides: TGTGCCTCCCGTAGCGGCAACTACGAGCAGTACTTC. Residues: CASRSGNYEQYF.

This clone showed up just once. The chain recombines TRBV15 with TRBJ2-5; TRBD2 matches 9 bases. Germline lookup yields CDR1 LNHNV and CDR2 YYDKDF (reference sequence). This CDR3 is built from 18 residues. The ends lost 3 bases at V and 5 bases at J; junction bases unmatched: 16. The CDR3 nucleotides are TGTGCCACCAGCAGCCCCGAGGGACTAGCTGAGGTCCGGGAGACCCAGTACTTC. Encoded protein: CATSSPEGLAEVRETQYF.